These T cell receptor beta chains were read from a single sample in a study of molecular identifiers for immune sequencing clone quantification. Using its own MiXCR run on the PCR reads, TCRdb lists one record per CDR3 protein. The sample gives about 100,000 distinct CDR3 sequences, roughly a third of which show up once; around 3.9% is in the top ten. Sequenced sample: naive CD8+ T cells from blood, with Jurkat cell RNA spiked in. The receptor source for this set is a human donor in good health. Some libraries in this study had Jurkat cell RNA spiked in. CDR3s include the opening cysteine and the closing phenylalanine or tryptophan.

V gene	CDR3 protein
TRBV2	CASALRGYEQYF
TRBV27	CASSPRTGDIEKLFF
TRBV28	CASSWGLAGVNEQFF
TRBV19	CASKAGGYQPQHF
TRBV15	CATRSGNYHTEAFF
TRBV7-9	CASSYPSSDEQFF
TRBV20-1	CSARNEVGNTIFF
TRBV28	CASSPPTSGNERYF
TRBV4-3	CASSQGAGTGNLFQYF
TRBV27	CASSFAGQGWGTGELFF
TRBV10-3	CAISESEYYEQYF
TRBV2	CASSDLASGSINEQFF
TRBV5-8	CASSLGWAPLSGANVLTF
TRBV29-1	CSAARGEVDNEQIF
TRBV4-2	CASSLREDTEAFF
TRBV19	CASSMGQGRGIEQFF
TRBV3-1	CASSPRDTLPGDTQYF
TRBV3-1	CASGQALVGTQYF
TRBV6-2/TRBV6-3	CASSYSKASRWDTQYF
TRBV15	CATSRDPAFFYTSSTDTQYF
TRBV5-1	CASSSPDPPSEEKLFF
TRBV19	CASSAAGTGGYMQYF
TRBV6-5	CASSYGTANTEAFF
TRBV13	CASSLAGAPFSTDTQYF
TRBV6-2/TRBV6-3	CASSPTTVAYGYTF
TRBV29-1	CSVEGLAGGPGEQFF
TRBV7-8	CASSFSGGVSDTQYF
TRBV12-3/TRBV12-4	CASSYTINLRDSYNEQFF
TRBV4-3	CASSRDTDTQYF
TRBV12-3/TRBV12-4	CASSTGTSYEQYF
TRBV5-1	CASSTTPDTQYF
TRBV21-1	CASSSWPDRDEQFF
TRBV9	CASSEFEEPQYF
TRBV5-5	CASSLDSGLGTQYF
TRBV6-5	CASSYSPHGSAVDIQYF
TRBV6-1	CATRTAGSFRGNTIYF
TRBV11-2	CASSASGNEAFF
TRBV6-5	CASSYSTGMNTEAFF
TRBV7-6	CASSSTGSRETQYF
TRBV21-1	CASSPRWTSGWPGEQFF